The rows below give T cell receptor beta chains drawn from one sample of a study of CD4+ T cells in melanoma. TCRdb's copy holds only in-frame clones and misses some; the assay was immunoSEQ multiplex PCR. The data contain 20,000 or so clones, 78% of them seen just once; the ten biggest clones take up about 8.8%. The receptors here all came from a human donor with melanoma. Each CDR3 is given with its conserved first and last residue. A D gene is named only where the DNA matches it firmly. Only part of the rows carry a size: once, few, many, or a class if the clone is expanded.

v_call: TRBV6-6; d_call: -; j_call: TRBJ1-2; clone_size: -; cdr3_aa: CASSYSPGLTNYGYTF; cdr3_nt: TGTGCCAGCAGTTACTCCCCAGGGTTAACTAACTATGGCTACACCTTC
v_call: TRBV4-1; d_call: -; j_call: TRBJ2-7; clone_size: few; cdr3_aa: CASSQEGGLFSYEQYF; cdr3_nt: TGCGCCAGCAGCCAAGAAGGAGGATTATTCTCCTACGAGCAGTACTTC
v_call: TRBV5-5; d_call: -; j_call: TRBJ1-6; clone_size: -; cdr3_aa: CASSSRLQSNSPLHF; cdr3_nt: TGTGCCAGCAGCTCTAGACTCCAGAGCAATTCACCCCTCCACTTT
v_call: TRBV28; d_call: -; j_call: TRBJ2-7; clone_size: -; cdr3_aa: CASTPRARPEQYF; cdr3_nt: TGTGCCAGCACCCCCAGGGCCAGACCCGAGCAGTACTTC
v_call: TRBV19; d_call: -; j_call: TRBJ1-4; clone_size: -; cdr3_aa: CASSIGHRAHLGEKLFF; cdr3_nt: TGTGCCAGTAGTATAGGTCACAGGGCGCATCTAGGTGAAAAACTGTTTTTT
v_call: TRBV6-1; d_call: -; j_call: TRBJ1-1; clone_size: few; cdr3_aa: CASILGGGGNTEAFF; cdr3_nt: -
v_call: TRBV5-4; d_call: TRBD1; j_call: TRBJ2-3; clone_size: -; cdr3_aa: CASSPGQDTDTQYF; cdr3_nt: TGTGCCAGCAGCCCGGGACAGGACACAGATACGCAGTATTTT
v_call: TRBV5-1; d_call: -; j_call: TRBJ2-1; clone_size: -; cdr3_aa: CASSPGTVASYNEQFF; cdr3_nt: TGCGCCAGCAGCCCCGGGACGGTGGCCTCCTACAATGAGCAGTTCTTC
v_call: TRBV4-1; d_call: -; j_call: TRBJ2-4; clone_size: -; cdr3_aa: CASSQEARKNIQYF; cdr3_nt: TGCGCCAGCAGCCAAGAGGCCAGGAAAAACATTCAGTACTTC
v_call: TRBV14; d_call: -; j_call: TRBJ1-1; clone_size: -; cdr3_aa: CASSPRARLTEAFF; cdr3_nt: TGTGCCAGCAGCCCCCGAGCAAGATTGACTGAAGCTTTCTTT
v_call: TRBV6-5; d_call: -; j_call: TRBJ2-2; clone_size: medium-sized; cdr3_aa: CASSYDSGTGELFF; cdr3_nt: TGTGCCAGCAGTTACGACTCAGGGACCGGGGAGCTGTTTTTT
v_call: TRBV5-6; d_call: -; j_call: TRBJ2-1; clone_size: -; cdr3_aa: CASGGDNEQFF; cdr3_nt: TGTGCCAGCGGGGGTGACAATGAGCAGTTCTTC